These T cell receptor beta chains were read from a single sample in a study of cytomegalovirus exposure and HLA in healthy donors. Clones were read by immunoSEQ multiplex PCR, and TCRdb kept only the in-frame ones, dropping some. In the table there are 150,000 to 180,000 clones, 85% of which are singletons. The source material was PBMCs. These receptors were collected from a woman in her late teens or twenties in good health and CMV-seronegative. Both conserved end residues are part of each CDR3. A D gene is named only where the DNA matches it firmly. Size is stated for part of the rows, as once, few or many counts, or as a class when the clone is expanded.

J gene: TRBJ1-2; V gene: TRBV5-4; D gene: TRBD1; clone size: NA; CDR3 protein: CASSLTGGDGYTF; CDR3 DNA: TGTGCCAGCAGCTTGACAGGGGGGGATGGCTACACCTTC
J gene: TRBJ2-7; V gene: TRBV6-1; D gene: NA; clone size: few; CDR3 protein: CASSEAGKGDEQYF; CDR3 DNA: TGTGCCAGCAGTGAAGCGGGGAAGGGGGACGAGCAGTACTTC
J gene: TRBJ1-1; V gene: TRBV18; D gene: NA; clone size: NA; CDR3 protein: CASSPLGQGLNTEAFF; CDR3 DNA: TGTGCCAGCTCACCACTAGGCCAGGGTCTGAACACTGAAGCTTTCTTT
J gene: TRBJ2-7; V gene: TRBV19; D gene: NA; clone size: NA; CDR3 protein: CASLGGKNYEQYF; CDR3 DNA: TGTGCCAGTCTGGGCGGGAAAAACTACGAGCAGTACTTC
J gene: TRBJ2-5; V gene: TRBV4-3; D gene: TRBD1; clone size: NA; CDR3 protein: CASSPDRGHGKTQYF; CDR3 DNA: TGCGCCAGCAGCCCAGACAGGGGGCACGGGAAGACCCAGTACTTC
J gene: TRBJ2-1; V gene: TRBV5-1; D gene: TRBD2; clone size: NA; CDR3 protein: CASRTGGGSSYNEQFF; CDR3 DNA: TGCGCCAGCAGAACTGGGGGGGGAAGCTCCTACAATGAGCAGTTCTTC
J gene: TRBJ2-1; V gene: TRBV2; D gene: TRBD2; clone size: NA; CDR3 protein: CASRRLADLSYNEQFF; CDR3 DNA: TGTGCCAGCAGGAGACTAGCCGATCTTAGTTACAATGAGCAGTTCTTC
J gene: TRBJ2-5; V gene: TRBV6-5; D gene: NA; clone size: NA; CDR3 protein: CASSYSHFPGQETQYF; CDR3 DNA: TGTGCCAGCAGTTACTCTCACTTCCCGGGGCAAGAGACCCAGTACTTC
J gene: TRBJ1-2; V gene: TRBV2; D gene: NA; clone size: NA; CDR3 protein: CASSERTPQGYTF; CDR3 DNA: TGTGCCAGCAGTGAGAGGACTCCCCAGGGCTACACCTTC
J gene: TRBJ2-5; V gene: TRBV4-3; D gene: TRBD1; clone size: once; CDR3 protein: CASSQGRTGQETQYF; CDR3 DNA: TGCGCCAGCAGCCAGGGGCGGACAGGACAAGAGACCCAGTACTTC